The rows below give T cell receptor beta chains drawn from one sample of a study of vaccination and CD4 T cells after COVID-19. These receptors are not linked to any known antigen. Each CDR3 protein is one row after TCRdb ran MiXCR on the PCR reads. The sample yields several thousand distinct CDR3 sequences, approximately 66% seen once. Sequencing was done on a sample of CD4+ T cells from blood, cultured in vitro. The receptors originated from a human donor who had recovered from COVID-19. Each CDR3 is given with its conserved first and last residue. Each record gives: V gene, D gene, J gene, CDR3 protein, CDR3 DNA. A D gene is named only where the DNA matches it firmly.

>TRBV10-3|.|TRBJ2-5
CAISEGDQKGTQYF
TGTGCCATCAGTGAGGGGGACCAAAAAGGGACCCAGTACTTC
>TRBV6-1|TRBD1|TRBJ2-5
CASGRQGRGETQYF
TGTGCCAGCGGAAGACAGGGGCGGGGAGAGACCCAGTACTTC
>TRBV20-1|.|TRBJ2-3
CSASGSPDTQYF
TGCAGTGCTAGCGGGAGCCCAGATACGCAGTATTTT
>TRBV6-1|TRBD2|TRBJ2-5
CASSNAGTSRYF
TGTGCCAGCAGTAATGCGGGGACTAGTCGGTACTTC
>TRBV6-2/TRBV6-3|TRBD2|TRBJ2-5
CASSRLAVGETQYF
TGTGCCAGCAGCCGGCTAGCGGTTGGGGAGACCCAGTACTTC
>TRBV7-8|.|TRBJ2-1
CASSLVKMDEQFF
TGTGCCAGCAGCTTAGTTAAAATGGATGAGCAGTTCTTC
>TRBV19|TRBD1|TRBJ1-2
CASSIVWDRAYGYTF
TGTGCCAGTAGTATAGTATGGGACAGGGCTTATGGCTACACCTTC
>TRBV12-3/TRBV12-4|TRBD2|TRBJ2-7
CASSPGRGGRYEQYF
TGTGCCAGCAGCCCCGGTCGGGGGGGCAGGTACGAGCAGTACTTC
>TRBV15|.|TRBJ2-7
CATSRGAVVARDYEQYF
TGTGCCACCAGCCGAGGAGCGGTAGTGGCCCGGGACTACGAGCAGTACTTC
>TRBV7-2|.|TRBJ2-7
CASSTETGFGYEQYF
TGTGCCAGCAGCACGGAGACAGGATTTGGCTACGAGCAGTACTTC
>TRBV20-1|TRBD1|TRBJ1-1
CSARPLWTGTLRTNTEAFF
TGCAGTGCTAGACCCCTCTGGACAGGGACTCTGAGGACTAACACTGAAGCTTTCTTT
>TRBV24-1|.|TRBJ2-5
CATSDSHQETQYF
TGTGCCACCAGTGATTCTCACCAAGAGACCCAGTACTTC
>TRBV20-1|.|TRBJ1-1
CSARDLEAFF
TGCAGTGCTAGAGACCTTGAAGCTTTCTTT
>TRBV18|.|TRBJ2-7
CASSRTGTGPHEQYF
TGTGCCAGCTCACGGACCGGGACTGGTCCCCACGAGCAGTACTTC
>TRBV7-2|.|TRBJ1-2
CASSLEQLYGYTF
TGTGCCAGCAGCTTAGAACAGCTCTATGGCTACACCTTC
>TRBV28|.|TRBJ2-3
CASSLKGTDTQYF
TGTGCCAGCAGTTTAAAGGGCACAGATACGCAGTATTTT